This TCR beta chain was sequenced for a study of T cells in Graves' hyperthyroidism and ophthalmopathy. Overall study context: Peripheral blood samples were taken at initial diagnosis, prior to any treatment.

In germline, CDR1 is MDHEN, CDR2 SYDVKM. V lost 10 bases, J lost 0 bases, and 12 bases stayed unmatched. The CDR3 extends over 16 amino acids. Amplification of TCR beta CDR3 regions used RNA as the template. The TCR CDR3 first-round RT-PCR relied on the HTBI primer set. MiXCR, run by TCRdb on the multiplex PCR reads, gives a single entry per CDR3 protein. The data contain around 290,000 distinct CDR3 sequences, roughly 13% of them singletons. Patients were excluded for uncontrolled infection, other autoimmune disease, pregnancy or lactation. This clonotype was observed many times. Its antigen is still unknown. The study's findings and limits: The model predicted ophthalmopathy a median around seven months before onset.

The chain employs TRBV28 and TRBJ1-5; 7 bases match TRBD1. The source material was blood. The TCR originated in a woman in her 30s with Graves' hyperthyroidism that later progressed to Graves' ophthalmopathy. The CDR3 loop reads CATQHQGVNSNQPQHF. CDR3 sequence (DNA): TGTGCCACCCAACACCAGGGGGTCAATAGCAATCAGCCCCAGCATTTT.